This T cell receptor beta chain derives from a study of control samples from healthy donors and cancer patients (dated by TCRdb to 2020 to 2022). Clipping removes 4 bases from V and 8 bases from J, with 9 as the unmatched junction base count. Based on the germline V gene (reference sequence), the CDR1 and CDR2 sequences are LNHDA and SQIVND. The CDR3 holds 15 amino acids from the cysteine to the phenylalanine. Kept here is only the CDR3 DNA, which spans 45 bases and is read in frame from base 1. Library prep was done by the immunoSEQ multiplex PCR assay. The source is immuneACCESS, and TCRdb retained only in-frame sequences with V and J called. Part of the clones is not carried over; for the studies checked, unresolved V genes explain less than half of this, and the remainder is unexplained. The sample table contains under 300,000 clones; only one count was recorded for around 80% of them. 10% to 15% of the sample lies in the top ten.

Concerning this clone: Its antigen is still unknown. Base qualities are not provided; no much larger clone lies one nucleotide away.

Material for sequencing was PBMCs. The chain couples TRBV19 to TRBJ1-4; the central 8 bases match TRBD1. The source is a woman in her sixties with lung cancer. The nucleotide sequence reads TGTGCCAGTAGTAGGATCAGGGGGCCGAGGGAAAAACTGTTTTTT. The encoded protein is CASSRIRGPREKLFF. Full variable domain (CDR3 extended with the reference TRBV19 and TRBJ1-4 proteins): DGGITQSPKYLFRKEGQNVTLSCEQNLNHDAMYWYRQDPGQGLRLIYYSQIVNDFQKGDIAEGYSVSREKKESFPLTVTSAQKNPTAFYLCASSRIRGPREKLFFGSGTQLSVL.